Listed below are T cell receptor beta chains from one sample, sequenced in a study of a mutant IDH1 vaccine in newly diagnosed glioma. Assay: immunoSEQ multiplex PCR; the TCRdb copy retains only in-frame clones and omits some. Here the sample spans more than 80,000 clones, around 82% being singletons. The starting material was PBMCs, obtained from a glioma patient treated with radiotherapy, temozolomide or both. Receptors originate from a woman between 50 and 59 years old with glioma. CDR3s include the opening cysteine and the closing phenylalanine or tryptophan. Fields, in order: CDR3 DNA, CDR3 protein, clone size, J gene, V gene, D gene. D genes are given only for firm matches. Expanded clones get a size class; other rows say once, few or many, or leave the size out.

DNA: TGCAGCGCTGGCCGACAGAAAGAGGCCCAGTACTTC
CDR3: CSAGRQKEAQYF
size: .
J: TRBJ2-5
V: TRBV29-1
D: .

DNA: TGTGCCAGCAGTGAAGCTTCCGGGGGGTCCTACAATGAGCAGTTCTTC
CDR3: CASSEASGGSYNEQFF
size: .
J: TRBJ2-1
V: TRBV2
D: TRBD2

DNA: TGTGCCAGCGGAGACGCCTCCAGGTTACGAGAGCAGTACTTC
CDR3: CASGDASRLREQYF
size: .
J: TRBJ2-7
V: TRBV28
D: .

DNA: TGCGCCAGCAGCTTGGAGGGGAGCCAAGATGGCTACACCTTC
CDR3: CASSLEGSQDGYTF
size: .
J: TRBJ1-2
V: TRBV5-1
D: .

DNA: TGTGCCAGCAGCTCGGGACAGTCCACTGAAGCTTTCTTT
CDR3: CASSSGQSTEAFF
size: once
J: TRBJ1-1
V: TRBV7-6
D: TRBD1

DNA: TGTGCCAGCACCCCCTCGGGGGGGGCGTATGAGACCCAGTACTTC
CDR3: CASTPSGGAYETQYF
size: .
J: TRBJ2-5
V: TRBV9
D: TRBD2

DNA: TGTGCCAGCAGCGGAAGGCGGGCCGTGGCAATCTATGGCTACACCTTC
CDR3: CASSGRRAVAIYGYTF
size: .
J: TRBJ1-2
V: TRBV9
D: .

DNA: TGTGCCAGCAGCGTAGTGGGACTAGAGACCCAGTACTTC
CDR3: CASSVVGLETQYF
size: .
J: TRBJ2-5
V: TRBV9
D: .

DNA: TGCACCAGCGTCAGAGCGGGGGGCCCCGCACACACAGATACGCAGTATTTT
CDR3: CTSVRAGGPAHTDTQYF
size: .
J: TRBJ2-3
V: TRBV1
D: .

DNA: TGTGCCAGCAGCTTAGAGAGAACAGACTATGGCTACACCTTC
CDR3: CASSLERTDYGYTF
size: .
J: TRBJ1-2
V: TRBV7-8
D: .

DNA: TGTGCCAGCAGTGCCGAAGGGGCCAGCAATCAGCCCCAGCATTTT
CDR3: CASSAEGASNQPQHF
size: .
J: TRBJ1-5
V: TRBV2
D: .

DNA: TGTGCCAGCAGCTTGGGCGGGGCCTACACCGGGGAGCTGTTTTTT
CDR3: CASSLGGAYTGELFF
size: .
J: TRBJ2-2
V: TRBV11-3
D: .

DNA: TGCGCCAGCAGTGAGGACAGCTATGGCTACACCTTC
CDR3: CASSEDSYGYTF
size: .
J: TRBJ1-2
V: TRBV10-1
D: .

DNA: TGTGCCAGCTCACCAGGATCTTCAGGGGACACTGAAGCTTTCTTT
CDR3: CASSPGSSGDTEAFF
size: .
J: TRBJ1-1
V: TRBV18
D: .

DNA: TGTGCCAGCAGCTTTAATGGGGGCAATGAGCAGTTCTTC
CDR3: CASSFNGGNEQFF
size: few
J: TRBJ2-1
V: TRBV11-2
D: .

DNA: TGTGCCAGCAGTCGACAACCGAATTCACCCCTCCACTTT
CDR3: CASSRQPNSPLHF
size: .
J: TRBJ1-6
V: TRBV2
D: .

DNA: TGTGCCAGCAGTGTCGGGACAGGGAAAGGATATGAGCAGTTCTTC
CDR3: CASSVGTGKGYEQFF
size: .
J: TRBJ2-1
V: TRBV6-1
D: TRBD1